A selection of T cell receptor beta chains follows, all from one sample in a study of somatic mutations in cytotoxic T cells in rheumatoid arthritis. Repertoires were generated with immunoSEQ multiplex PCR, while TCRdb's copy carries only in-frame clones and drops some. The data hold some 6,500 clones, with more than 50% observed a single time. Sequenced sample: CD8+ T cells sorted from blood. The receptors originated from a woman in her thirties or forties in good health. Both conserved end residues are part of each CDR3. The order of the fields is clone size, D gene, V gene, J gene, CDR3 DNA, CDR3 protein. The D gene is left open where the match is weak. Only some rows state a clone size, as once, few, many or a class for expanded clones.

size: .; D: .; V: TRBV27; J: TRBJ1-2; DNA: TGTGCCAGCAGCCCCCGTTACGGCTATGGCTACACCTTC; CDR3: CASSPRYGYGYTF
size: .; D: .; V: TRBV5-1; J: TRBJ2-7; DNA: TGCGCCAGCAGCTGGAGGCTAGCAGACGAGCAGTACTTC; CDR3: CASSWRLADEQYF
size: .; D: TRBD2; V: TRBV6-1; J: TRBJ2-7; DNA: TGTGCCAGCAGTGGCCTGGGACTAGCTTCCGAGCAGTACTTC; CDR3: CASSGLGLASEQYF
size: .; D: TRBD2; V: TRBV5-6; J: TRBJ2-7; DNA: TGTGCCAGCAGCCCAGCGGGGAGTCCCTACGAGCAGTACTTC; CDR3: CASSPAGSPYEQYF
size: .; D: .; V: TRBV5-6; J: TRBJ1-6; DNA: TGTGCCAGCAGCGCGGGGACCGCGTCACCCCTCCACTTT; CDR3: CASSAGTASPLHF
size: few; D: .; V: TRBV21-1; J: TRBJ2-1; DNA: TGTGCCAGCAGCCCGACCGGGGGTTGTGAGCAGTTCTTC; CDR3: CASSPTGGCEQFF
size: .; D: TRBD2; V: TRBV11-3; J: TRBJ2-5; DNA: TGTGCCAGCAGCCCCGGGGGGGGGCGTTTTTTCCAAGAGACCCAGTACTTC; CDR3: CASSPGGGRFFQETQYF
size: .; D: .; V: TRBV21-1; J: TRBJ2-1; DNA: TGTGCCAGCAGCCAGAGAACCGGGACAGGGGACCCGAGCTCCTACAATGAGCAGTTCTTC; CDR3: CASSQRTGTGDPSSYNEQFF
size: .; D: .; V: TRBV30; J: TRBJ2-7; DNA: TGTGCCTGGAGTGTACATGGCTACGAGCAGTACTTC; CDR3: CAWSVHGYEQYF
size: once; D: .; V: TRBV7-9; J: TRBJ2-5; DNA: TGTGCCAGCAGCTGGACCGAAGAGACCCAGTACTTC; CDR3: CASSWTEETQYF
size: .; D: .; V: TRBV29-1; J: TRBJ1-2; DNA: TGCAGCGTGTCTGGGGCCACGACCCTTGGCTACACCTTC; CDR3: CSVSGATTLGYTF
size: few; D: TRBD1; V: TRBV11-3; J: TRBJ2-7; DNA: TGTGCCAGCAGCTTAGTGGGTGGACAGGGATCTTACGAGCAGTACTTC; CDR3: CASSLVGGQGSYEQYF
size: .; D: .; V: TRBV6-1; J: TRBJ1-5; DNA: TGTGCCAGCAGTGAAGTGACCCATGGGGGCAATCAGCCCCAGCATTTT; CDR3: CASSEVTHGGNQPQHF
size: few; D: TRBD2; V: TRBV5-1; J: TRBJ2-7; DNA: TGCGCCAGCAGCCCCCTTTTTGCTAGCGGGTCCTACGAGCAGTACTTC; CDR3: CASSPLFASGSYEQYF
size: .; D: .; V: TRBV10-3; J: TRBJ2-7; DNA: TGTGCCATCAGTGAGCCCGAGACGGCTACCTACGAGCAGTACTTC; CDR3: CAISEPETATYEQYF
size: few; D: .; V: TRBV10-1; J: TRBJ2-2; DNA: TGCGCCAGCTCTCTTACAGAAACCGGGGAGCTGTTTTTT; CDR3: CASSLTETGELFF
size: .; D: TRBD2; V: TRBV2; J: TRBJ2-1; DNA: TGTGCCAGCAGTGAAAGCACTAGCGGGAGTTTTCCTTACAATGAGCAGTTCTTC; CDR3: CASSESTSGSFPYNEQFF